This T cell receptor beta chain was retrieved from a study of a mutant IDH1 vaccine in newly diagnosed glioma (dated by TCRdb to the early 2020s). Regarding the complete study: Eight vaccinations were administered to patients in weeks 1, 3, 5, 7, 11, 15, 19 and 23, corresponding to visits V03 through V10. For exploratory analyses, 25 to 30 treated patients had longitudinal TCRB deep sequencing done wherever samples were available. Before enrollment, patients had received standard therapy of radiotherapy alone, temozolomide alone, or radiochemotherapy with temozolomide; most received the combination. Vaccination was initiated 4-6 weeks after radiotherapy alone, or concurrently with temozolomide cycles in the chemotherapy-containing groups. Peripheral blood was collected at six visits: V03 (baseline), V05, V07, V10, V12 and V13. Of the approximately 33 treated patients, roughly 60% were male and about 40% were female, and a mean age of about 37 years was recorded. The investigation overall reported the following: Pseudoprogression seemed to be unrelated to changes in the top peripheral T cell clonotypes found by TCRB sequencing. The authors noted that analyses of patient blood samples could not be reproduced because of sample limitations. Across multiple MHC alleles, vaccine-induced immune responses were seen in 90% to 95% of patients. Selection of PBMC samples for TCRB deep sequencing was based on availability.

In its sample, this clone was seen a few times. Its target antigen remains unknown. No base quality information exists; no much larger clone differs at one position. In light of the paper, this sample's time point label describes: week 5, during vaccination. A 20-mer mutant IDH1 peptide at 300 micrograms in Montanide made up each vaccine dose, which was injected subcutaneously together with topical imiquimod. The donors had newly diagnosed IDH1-mutant astrocytomas of WHO grade 3 or 4 that showed loss of nuclear ATRX. The samples were drawn from NOA16, a multicentre, single-arm, open-label phase I trial in Germany that tested a mutant IDH1 peptide vaccine in humans for the first time. Genomic DNA for TCRB sequencing was isolated from EDTA blood with the DNeasy Blood and Tissue Kit. Library creation used the immunoSEQ multiplex PCR assay. The hsTCRB Kit was used according to the manufacturer's protocol to amplify rearranged TCR beta chain sequences. An Illumina MiSeq was used to sequence the TCRB libraries. The paper's processing steps were these. Demultiplexing, trimming and gene mapping were performed with the kit vendor's proprietary platform. TCRdb took over this immuneACCESS table, retaining in-frame rearrangements with V and J assigned. Such tables are incomplete; in checked studies, under half of the missing clones stem from an unresolved V gene, and the remainder is unexplained. V and J calls and clone size are copied from that table; D and trimming were computed from the DNA. The sample profile shows over 50,000 clones; approximately 90% of them were found once. The ten largest clones represent about 4.6% of the sample.

According to the germline V gene (reference sequence), CDR1 reads LNHDA and CDR2 reads SQIVND. The junction shows trimming of 6 bases on V and 3 bases on J, plus 12 bases between the germline ends. The CDR3 holds 13 amino acids from the cysteine to the phenylalanine. Here the CDR3 DNA is all that survives: 39 bases in frame from base 1. This receptor was obtained from a woman in her thirties or forties with glioma. Recombination linked TRBV19 to TRBJ2-7; TRBD1 is a weak D gene call, 6 bases matching. Sequencing used PBMCs, obtained from a glioma patient whose treatment included an IDH1 peptide vaccine. The CDR3: CASSPPQGYEQYF. The DNA is as follows: TGTGCCAGTAGCCCCCCACAGGGCTACGAGCAGTACTTC.